The 2 T cell receptor beta chains presented below share a single source sample, sequenced in a study of tumor-infiltrating lymphocytes in oesophageal squamous cell carcinoma. In TCRdb, the PCR reads were re-called with MiXCR into one record per CDR3 protein. The table lists 5,500 to 6,500 distinct CDR3 sequences, roughly 15% of them singletons, with 23% in the top ten. Material: normal esophageal tissue next to the tumor. These TCRs come from a male donor with esophageal squamous cell carcinoma.

Remarks on this clonotype: The germline gene is not matched at one end of the junction; a read error may be the cause. The rearrangement links TRBV5-3 to TRBJ2-7; no clear D. TRBV5-3 counts as an open reading frame of uncertain function. The CDR3 length is 12 residues. CDR3 nucleotides: TGTGCCAGCAGCTTCCTGAGCTTCCCCCTCCACTTC. Its translation is CASSFLSFPLHF.

The chain is built from TRBV11-3 and TRBJ2-7; 14 bases agree with TRBD2. V shed 4 bases and J 7 bases; nucleotides not matched to a gene: 9. CDR3 length: 16 residues. The germline V gene encodes CDR1 SGHNT and CDR2 YENEEA. The CDR3 protein is CASSSWTSGGNNEQYF. CDR3 in DNA: TGTGCCAGCAGCTCCTGGACTAGCGGGGGGAACAATGAGCAGTACTTC.